This T cell receptor beta chain is drawn from a study of shared clonotypes between healthy human individuals. Study as a whole: Per donor, CD8 memory used one plate, CD8 naive used two, CD4 memory used three and CD4 naive used three.

Profiled with immunoSEQ multiplex PCR; TCRdb holds only in-frame clones, not every one. The table has 1,400,000 or so clones, around 98.5% seen once. The germline V gene has CDR1 SGHRS and CDR2 YFSETQ. The V gene end was trimmed by 0 bases and the J gene end by 1 base; junction bases not matched to a gene: 6. The CDR3 has 17 residues. This chain uses TRBV5-1 with TRBJ2-1, with 8 bases fitting TRBD2. The clonotype originates from a man under 40 in good health. The sample consisted of naive CD4+ T cells sorted from blood. Subset: CD45RA+ positively selected. In nucleotides, the CDR3 is TGCGCCAGCAGCTTGGGCGGGTTAGCGGGATCCTACAATGAGCAGTTCTTC. It codes for CASSLGGLAGSYNEQFF. The full variable domain, completed using reference TRBV5-1 and TRBJ2-1, is KAGVTQTPRYLIKTRGQQVTLSCSPISGHRSVSWYQQTPGQGLQFLFEYFSETQRNKGNFPGRFSGRQFSNSRSEMNVSTLELGDSALYLCASSLGGLAGSYNEQFFGPGTRLTVL.